The 14 T cell receptor beta chains below all came from one sample that was sequenced in a study of shared clonotypes between healthy human individuals. Assay used: immunoSEQ multiplex PCR; TCRdb lists only in-frame clones, some missing. The repertoire holds more than 2 million clones, with roughly 93% as singletons. In the naive CD8 group, cells lacked CD45RO and were positively selected for CCR7, so terminally differentiated effector memory CD45RA+ cells were left out. Material for sequencing was naive CD8+ T cells from PBMCs. These receptors all come from a man between 18 and 35 years old in good health. Some clones in this sample may be carry-over from other donors' samples.

The chain combines TRBV19 with TRBJ2-7; D remains unclear. Germline V CDR1 and CDR2: LNHDA, SQIVND (reference sequence). This CDR3 has 13 residues. The ends were cut back, 1 base at V and 9 bases at J, with 13 bases in the middle. CDR3 sequence: CASSIVSYERQYF. DNA of the CDR3: TGTGCCAGTAGTATAGTGAGCTACGAGAGGCAGTACTTC. The entire variable domain, with the rest obtained from reference TRBV19 and TRBJ2-7, is as follows: DGGITQSPKYLFRKEGQNVTLSCEQNLNHDAMYWYRQDPGQGLRLIYYSQIVNDFQKGDIAEGYSVSREKKESFPLTVTSAQKNPTAFYLCASSIVSYERQYFGPGTRLTVT.

This sequence joins TRBV4-3 and TRBJ2-5; TRBD2 matches 13 bases. CDR3 length: 18 amino acids. The germline V gene has CDR1 LGHNA and CDR2 YSLEER. Losses at the gene ends were 0 bases for V and 5 bases for J; bases not matched to a gene: 9. Written as DNA, the CDR3 is TGCGCCAGCAGCCAAGATCACGGACTAGCGGGAGTCATGGAGACCCAGTACTTC. Translated: CASSQDHGLAGVMETQYF.

This clone was observed a single time. V is TRBV25-1 and J is TRBJ2-5, with a possible D match to TRBD1 (7 bases). The ends were cut back, 0 bases at V and 5 bases at J, with 16 bases in the middle. The CDR3 contains 16 residues. The germline gives CDR1 MGHDK, CDR2 SYGVNS. CDR3 nucleotide sequence: TGTGCCAGCAGTGAATATCGTGGGGCAGGGGGGGAGACCCAGTACTTC. This sequence encodes CASSEYRGAGGETQYF.

This clone occurred once. This chain connects TRBV5-4 to TRBJ2-7; 7 bases are a match to TRBD2. Trimming cost V 1 base and J 0 bases; bases outside gene matches: 7. There are 16 residues in the CDR3. Germline CDR1 and CDR2: SGHNT and YYREEE (reference sequence). CDR3 DNA sequence: TGTGCCAGCAGCTTGAGGGCGGGCGGGAGCTCCTACGAGCAGTACTTC. Its translation: CASSLRAGGSSYEQYF.

This clone has a single count. The chain couples TRBV7-8 to TRBJ1-5; tentative D call: TRBD1 (5 bases). The ends were cut back, 1 base at V and 5 bases at J, with 18 bases in the middle. Per germline, CDR1 SGHVS and CDR2 FQNEAQ. This CDR3 has 17 residues. The CDR3 loop is CASSLVGATGNYQPQHF. The CDR3 bases are TGTGCCAGCAGCTTAGTTGGGGCCACTGGGAATTATCAGCCCCAGCATTTT.

The chain has TRBV6-5 and TRBJ1-1; D is possibly TRBD1 (5 bases). Trimming cost V 2 bases and J 0 bases, with 13 bases left between them. Germline V gene sequence: CDR1 MNHEY, CDR2 SVGAGI. This CDR3 region has 16 residues. The CDR3 sequence: CASSYESGAVNTEAFF. The CDR3 DNA follows: TGTGCCAGCAGTTACGAGTCTGGGGCCGTGAACACTGAAGCTTTCTTT.

J is TRBJ2-2 and V is TRBV5-1; D unclear. The germline V gene encodes CDR1 SGHRS and CDR2 YFSETQ. V lost 6 bases to trimming and J lost 0 bases, with 3 bases between them. The CDR3 has 12 amino acids. The CDR3 region is CASTPNTGELFF. The CDR3 bases are TGCGCCAGCACCCCGAACACCGGGGAGCTGTTTTTT.

The chain uses TRBV27 and TRBJ2-1; 10 bases fit TRBD2. The trim removed 3 bases at V and 7 bases at J, leaving 9 bases unmatched. The CDR3 runs 16 residues. Germline CDR1 and CDR2: MNHEY and SMNVEV (reference sequence). CDR3 in amino acids: CASSFEAGGPVNEQFF. The CDR3 nucleotides read TGTGCCAGCAGTTTCGAAGCGGGAGGGCCGGTTAATGAGCAGTTCTTC.

The chain links TRBV15 to TRBJ2-1, with TRBD1 identical over 7 bases. The CDR3 totals 15 residues. Germline V lookup: CDR1 LNHNV, CDR2 YYDKDF (reference sequence). Trimming took 5 bases from V and 1 from J; bases not matched to a gene: 5. The CDR3 here is CATSGNRGSYNEQFF. CDR3 DNA sequence: TGTGCCACCAGCGGTAACAGGGGTTCCTACAATGAGCAGTTCTTC.

This chain uses TRBV28 with TRBJ1-5; 7 bases are shared with TRBD1. This CDR3 region has 15 residues. Germline CDR1 and CDR2: MDHEN and SYDVKM. J was trimmed by 7 bases and V by 5 bases; bases with no gene match: 11. The CDR3 loop is CASSTPDRDGQPQHF. The CDR3, as DNA: TGTGCCAGCAGTACACCCGACAGGGATGGCCAGCCCCAGCATTTT.

The chain has TRBV5-1 and TRBJ1-4, with D tentatively TRBD1 (5 bases). Germline V gene lookup returns CDR1 SGHRS and CDR2 YFSETQ. The length of the CDR3 is 20 residues. V was trimmed by 0 bases and J by 0 bases, leaving 21 bases between them. CDR3 sequence: CASSLVPLTGGFSTNEKLFF. In DNA, the CDR3 is TGCGCCAGCAGCTTGGTCCCCCTGACTGGGGGATTTTCAACTAATGAAAAACTGTTTTTT.

The chain is built from TRBV7-2 and TRBJ2-1, with 7 bases lining up with TRBD2. The CDR3 sequence is 15 residues long. V trimming: 4 bases; J trimming: 8 bases; junction bases outside the gene matches: 11. CDR1 and CDR2 (germline): SGHTA, FQGNSA. The CDR3 protein is CASSSLTSRFDEQFF. CDR3 bases: TGTGCCAGCAGCTCCCTGACTAGCCGCTTTGATGAGCAGTTCTTC.

The V and J genes are TRBV6-1 and TRBJ1-1; 8 nucleotides line up with TRBD1. This CDR3 is 14 amino acids long. Trimming took 6 bases from V and 5 from J; bases not matched to a gene: 8. CDR1 and CDR2 from the germline V gene are MNHNS and SASEGT. This CDR3 is CASRAGGMGTEAFF. The CDR3 coding sequence is TGTGCCAGCAGGGCAGGGGGCATGGGTACTGAAGCTTTCTTT.

V is TRBV4-1 and J is TRBJ1-4, with 7 nucleotides matching TRBD1. V lost 4 bases to trimming and J lost 7 bases; unmatched junction nucleotides: 9. The CDR3 runs to 15 residues. Germline V CDR1 and CDR2: MGHRA, YSYEKL. The CDR3: CASSPQGVVFEKLFF. The CDR3, as DNA: TGCGCCAGCAGCCCCCAGGGGGTGGTATTTGAAAAACTGTTTTTT.